Sequencing of this T cell receptor (beta chain) was carried out in a study of shared clonotypes between healthy human individuals. Naive CD8 isolation took CD45RO-negative cells positively selected for CCR7 and excluded terminally differentiated effector memory CD45RA+ cells. CDR3 length equals 15 residues. From germline, CDR1 is MNHEY and CDR2 SMNVEV (reference sequence). V was shortened by 2 bases and J by 2 bases, with 7 bases between the two germline ends. Data came from immunoSEQ multiplex PCR; TCRdb stores just in-frame clones and leaves some out. The sample includes roughly 2 million clones, about 94% of them seen just once. On this clone: The antigen is not known. This specimen includes other DNA sequences encoding the same CDR3.

Findings and limits, study-wide: Memory subsets generally showed lower estimated richness than naive subsets. When naive CD4 clonotypes were compared across a handful of donors, about 4.9% were shared.

This TCR was recovered from a man younger than 35 in good health. The sequenced material came from naive CD8+ T cells sorted from blood. The J gene is TRBJ1-6, the V gene TRBV27; D not resolved. The CDR3 nucleotides are TGTGCCAGCAGTTTAGGAGGTACCTATAATTCACCCCTCCACTTT. Amino acid sequence: CASSLGGTYNSPLHF.